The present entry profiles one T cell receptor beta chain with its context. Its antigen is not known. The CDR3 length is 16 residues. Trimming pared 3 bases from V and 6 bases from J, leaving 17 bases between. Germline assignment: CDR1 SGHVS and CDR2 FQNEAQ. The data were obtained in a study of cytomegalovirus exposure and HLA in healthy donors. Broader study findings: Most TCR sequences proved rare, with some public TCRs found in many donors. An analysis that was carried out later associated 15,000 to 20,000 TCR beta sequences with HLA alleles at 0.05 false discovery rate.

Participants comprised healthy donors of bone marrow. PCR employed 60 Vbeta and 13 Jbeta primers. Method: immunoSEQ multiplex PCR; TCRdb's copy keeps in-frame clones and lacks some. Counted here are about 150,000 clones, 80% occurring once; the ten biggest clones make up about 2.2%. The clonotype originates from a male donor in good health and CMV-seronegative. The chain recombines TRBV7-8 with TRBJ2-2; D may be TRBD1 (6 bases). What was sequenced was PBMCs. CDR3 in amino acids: CASSLEADSWSGELFF. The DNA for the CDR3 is TGTGCCAGCAGCTTGGAAGCGGACAGTTGGTCCGGGGAGCTGTTTTTT.